Listed here are 15 T cell receptor beta chains from one sample, sequenced in a study of blood T cell repertoires in COVID-19. Profiled with immunoSEQ multiplex PCR; TCRdb holds only in-frame clones, not every one. This sample has about 350,000 clones, with about nine tenths found just once. Material for sequencing was peripheral blood. The receptors stem from a woman in her forties or fifties with COVID-19, enrolled during active disease.

This clone was found a few times. V is TRBV7-3 and J is TRBJ2-2; TRBD1 aligns across 8 bases. The germline V gene encodes CDR1 SGHTA and CDR2 FQGTGA. The CDR3 consists of 15 residues. With 3 bases clipped from V and 1 base from J, the junction kept 1 base outside the gene matches. In DNA, the CDR3 is TGTGCCAGCAGCTTCAGGGGGCGGAACACCGGGGAGCTGTTTTTT. Translated, it gives CASSFRGRNTGELFF.

V and J are TRBV5-1 and TRBJ2-1; 8 bases fit TRBD2. This CDR3 region has 18 residues. V gave up 4 bases and J gave up 5 bases; unmatched junction bases: 17. CDR1 SGHRS and CDR2 YFSETQ come from the germline V gene. The chain's CDR3 is CASSAGGLAGVVNNEQFF. The DNA of the CDR3 is TGCGCCAGCAGCGCTGGGGGTCTAGCGGGCGTAGTAAACAATGAGCAGTTCTTC.

This chain links TRBV27 with TRBJ2-7; TRBD2 agrees at 9 bases. CDR1 and CDR2 (germline): MNHEY, SMNVEV (reference sequence). There are 13 residues in the CDR3. V was clipped by 11 bases and J by 2 bases; unmatched bases: 7. The CDR3 region is CAVHSSGTYEQYF. The CDR3 bases are TGTGCCGTTCATTCTAGCGGGACCTACGAGCAGTACTTC.

This clone came up once. The chain combines TRBV9 with TRBJ2-7, with 8 bases identical to TRBD1. The CDR3 loop spans 15 amino acids. V lost 4 bases to trimming and J lost 1 base; unmatched junction nucleotides: 7. CDR1 is SGDLS and CDR2 is YYNGEE in the germline V gene. The CDR3 spells CASSNEDRASYEQYF. Here the CDR3 DNA reads TGTGCCAGCAGCAATGAGGACAGGGCATCCTACGAGCAGTACTTC.

The count of this clone is one. The V and J genes are TRBV5-4 and TRBJ2-1, with TRBD2 matching over 10 bases. The CDR3 totals 15 residues. The germline CDR1 and CDR2 sequences are SGHNT and YYREEE (reference sequence). V shed 0 bases and J 5 bases; nucleotides not matched to a gene: 2. CDR3 region: CASSLGLAGDNEQFF. Written as DNA, the CDR3 is TGTGCCAGCAGCTTGGGTCTAGCGGGAGACAATGAGCAGTTCTTC.

The chain uses TRBV5-1 and TRBJ2-1; D perhaps matches TRBD2 (5 bases). In germline, CDR1 is SGHRS, CDR2 YFSETQ. V was trimmed by 1 base and J by 8 bases, leaving 16 bases between them. The CDR3 contains 15 residues. CDR3: CASSLIGSHRHEQFF. The CDR3 DNA reads as TGCGCCAGCAGCTTGATTGGGAGCCACCGACATGAGCAGTTCTTC.

The V gene is TRBV29-1, the J gene TRBJ2-7; 9 positions agree with TRBD1. V was clipped by 6 bases and J by 5 bases; unmatched bases: 8. The V gene's germline CDR1 is SQVTM and CDR2 ANQGSEA. The CDR3 has 13 amino acids. The chain's CDR3 is CSVAGQGHHEQYF. In DNA form, the CDR3 reads TGCAGCGTCGCGGGACAGGGACACCACGAGCAGTACTTC.

The rearrangement joins TRBV2 to TRBJ1-5, with D possibly TRBD1 on 5 matching bases. V was clipped by 8 bases and J by 8 bases, with 7 bases between them. Per the germline V gene, CDR1 is SNHLY and CDR2 is FYNNEI. The CDR3 sequence is 10 residues long. The CDR3 loop reads CASGGEPQHF. The DNA of the CDR3 is TGTGCCAGCGGGGGGGAGCCCCAGCATTTT. The full variable domain, rest sourced from reference TRBV2 and TRBJ1-5, is EPEVTQTPSHQVTQMGQEVILRCVPISNHLYFYWYRQILGQKVEFLVSFYNNEISEKSEIFDDQFSVERPDGSNFTLKIRSTKLEDSAMYFCASGGEPQHFGDGTRLSIL.

The gene calls are TRBV5-8 and TRBJ1-6; D ambiguous. CDR3 length: 19 amino acids. Germline assignment: CDR1 SGHTS and CDR2 YDEGEE. V lost 1 base to trimming and J lost 5 bases, with 22 bases between them. The CDR3 nucleotides read TGTGCCAGCAGCTTGATATTATGGGGAGGAACGGCGAATAATTCACCCCTCCACTTT. It yields the protein CASSLILWGGTANNSPLHF.

J is TRBJ1-1 and V is TRBV2, with 7 bases matching TRBD1. CDR3 length equals 13 residues. CDR1 is SNHLY and CDR2 is FYNNEI in the germline V gene. V was pared by 9 bases and J by 10 bases, with 14 bases of the junction left unmatched. The CDR3 spells CASYFTGDKRAFF. The CDR3 DNA reads TGTGCCAGTTACTTCACAGGGGACAAGAGAGCTTTCTTT.

There are a few counts of this clone. The chain joins TRBV30 to TRBJ1-1; possibly TRBD1 for D (5 bases). From germline, CDR1 is GTSNPN and CDR2 SVGIG (reference sequence). Trimming pared 2 bases from V and 5 bases from J, leaving 12 bases between. The CDR3 consists of 13 residues. CDR3 bases: TGTGCCTGGAGTCCCCCTGGGGGGACTGAAGCTTTCTTT. Residues: CAWSPPGGTEAFF.

The gene calls are TRBV2 and TRBJ2-2; 10 bases are a match to TRBD2. This CDR3 is 16 amino acids long. Trimming removed 5 bases from V and 4 bases from J; junction bases left unmatched: 7. CDR1 and CDR2 (germline): SNHLY, FYNNEI. The CDR3 loop reads CASSFSGRPSTGELFF. CDR3 DNA sequence: TGTGCCAGCAGTTTTAGCGGGAGGCCGTCCACCGGGGAGCTGTTTTTT.

Only one count was recorded for this clone. The J gene is TRBJ1-2, the V gene TRBV29-1; no firm D call. The CDR3 has 12 amino acids. Germline V CDR1 and CDR2: SQVTM, ANQGSEA. Trimming took 3 bases from V and 4 from J, leaving 9 bases between them. The CDR3 coding sequence is TGCAGCGTTGATCGGGAGACCTATGGCTACACCTTC. Translating it yields CSVDRETYGYTF. Drawing the rest from reference TRBV29-1 and TRBJ1-2, the complete variable domain is SAVISQKPSRDICQRGTSLTIQCQVDSQVTMMFWYRQQPGQSLTLIATANQGSEATYESGFVIDKFPISRPNLTFSTLTVSNMSPEDSSIYLCSVDRETYGYTFGSGTRLTVV.

As concerns this clone: Other DNA sequences within the sample encode an identical CDR3. The V gene is TRBV9, the J gene TRBJ1-5; 8 positions agree with TRBD1. Germline V gene sequence: CDR1 SGDLS, CDR2 YYNGEE. The CDR3 runs 14 residues. V shed 4 bases, J shed 4 bases, and the junction held 4 bases outside the gene matches. The CDR3 DNA reads as TGTGCCAGCAGCTACGGGACAGGAAATCAGCCCCAGCATTTT. It encodes CASSYGTGNQPQHF.

The chain employs TRBV19 and TRBJ2-3; the match to TRBD2 covers 11 bases. The J segment lost 6 bases and the V segment lost 7 bases, leaving 12 bases of the junction unmatched. Looked up from germline, CDR1 is LNHDA and CDR2 is SQIVND (reference sequence). The CDR3 is 16 amino acids. The chain's CDR3 is CASNPSGRTRTDTQYF. CDR3 sequence (DNA): TGTGCCAGTAATCCTAGCGGGAGGACCCGTACGGATACGCAGTATTTT. The variable domain in full, completed from reference TRBV19 and TRBJ2-3, reads DGGITQSPKYLFRKEGQNVTLSCEQNLNHDAMYWYRQDPGQGLRLIYYSQIVNDFQKGDIAEGYSVSREKKESFPLTVTSAQKNPTAFYLCASNPSGRTRTDTQYFGPGTRLTVL.